This record concerns one TCR beta chain sequence. Its matching antigen is unknown. The data were taken from a study of shared clonotypes between healthy human individuals. Study-wide findings and caveats: Relative to clonotypes present in all four donors, those not shared had lower generation probabilities. In several donors, about 5% of naive CD4 clonotypes appeared in common.

Recent vaccinations or acute infections were absent in the healthy HIV-negative adult donors. Negatively enriched CD4+ T cells were divided by CD45RA into naive and memory. Germline loops: CDR1 SGHRS, CDR2 YFSETQ. J was trimmed by 5 bases and V by 4 bases; bases with no gene match: 10. This CDR3 spans 15 amino acids. Measured with immunoSEQ multiplex PCR; TCRdb has only the in-frame clones, and not every one. This table holds 1,400,000 or so clones, roughly 98.5% found once. This TCR came from a man aged 25-40 years in good health. The rearrangement links TRBV5-1 to TRBJ2-7, with 9 bases identical to TRBD1. Sequencing used naive CD4+ T cells sorted from blood. The sample's subset: CD45RA+ positively selected. CDR3 sequence (DNA): TGCGCCAGCAGCAACGTGGGACAGGGAATAGACGAGCAGTACTTC. Protein sequence: CASSNVGQGIDEQYF.